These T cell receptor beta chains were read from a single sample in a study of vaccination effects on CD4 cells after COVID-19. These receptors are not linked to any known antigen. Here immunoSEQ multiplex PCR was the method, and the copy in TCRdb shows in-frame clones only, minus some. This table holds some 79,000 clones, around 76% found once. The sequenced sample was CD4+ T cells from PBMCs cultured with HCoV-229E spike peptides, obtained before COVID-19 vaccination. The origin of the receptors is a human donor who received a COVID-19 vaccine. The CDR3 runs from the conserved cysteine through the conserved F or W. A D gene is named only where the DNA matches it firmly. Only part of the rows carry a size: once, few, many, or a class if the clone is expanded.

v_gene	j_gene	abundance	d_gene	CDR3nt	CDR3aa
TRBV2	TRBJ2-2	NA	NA	TGTGCCAGCAGTGACCGAGGAGGGGGTAGCGCCGGGGAGCTGTTTTTT	CASSDRGGGSAGELFF
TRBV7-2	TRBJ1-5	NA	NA	TGTGCCAGCAGCCTCCAGGCCGGGACAAATAACAATCAGCCCCAGCATTTT	CASSLQAGTNNNQPQHF
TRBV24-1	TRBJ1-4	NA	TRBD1	TGTGCCACCAGTGAAAGGACAGGGGAAAAACTGTTTTTT	CATSERTGEKLFF
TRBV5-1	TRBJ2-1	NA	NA	TGCGCCAGCAGCTTGGCCGTCCGGGCCTCGGGAGTATCCGATGAGCAGTTCTTC	CASSLAVRASGVSDEQFF
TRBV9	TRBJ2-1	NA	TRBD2	TGTGCCAGCACCTTTCGGGGGGGCCAGTTCAATGAGCAGTTCTTC	CASTFRGGQFNEQFF
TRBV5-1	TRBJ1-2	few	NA	TGCGCCAGCAGCCCCTCGGGGGGCGACTATGGCTACACCTTC	CASSPSGGDYGYTF
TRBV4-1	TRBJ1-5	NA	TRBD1	TGCGCCAGCAGCCAAGCAGGGGGTTATCAGCCCCAGCATTTT	CASSQAGGYQPQHF
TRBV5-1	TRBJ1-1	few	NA	TGCGCCAGCAGCCCCGAGGCGCCAGGTAGGTGGAACACTGAAGCTTTCTTT	CASSPEAPGRWNTEAFF
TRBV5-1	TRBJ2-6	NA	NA	TGCGCCAGCACCCTCGGGGGAGCTGGGGCCAACGTCCTGACTTTC	CASTLGGAGANVLTF
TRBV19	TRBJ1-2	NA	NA	TGTGCCAGTAGAACAGTCAGCAATGCTAACTATGGCTACACCTTC	CASRTVSNANYGYTF
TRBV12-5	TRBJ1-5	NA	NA	TGTGCTAGTGGTTTCAGCTACAATCAGCCCCAGCATTTT	CASGFSYNQPQHF
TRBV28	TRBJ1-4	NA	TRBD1	TGTGCCAGCACCAGAAAGGGGACAGGGGATGAAAAACTGTTTTTT	CASTRKGTGDEKLFF
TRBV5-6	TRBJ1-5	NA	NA	TGTGCCAGCAGCTTGCAGGGGACCTCGGAGCCCCAGCATTTT	CASSLQGTSEPQHF
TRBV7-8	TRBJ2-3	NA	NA	TGTGCCAGCAGCTTAATCAGGGGCGGATTCGACACAAATACGCAGTATTTT	CASSLIRGGFDTNTQYF
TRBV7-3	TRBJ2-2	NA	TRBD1	TGTGCCAGCAGCTCACCACAGGGGGCGAGCACCGGGGAGCTGTTTTTT	CASSSPQGASTGELFF
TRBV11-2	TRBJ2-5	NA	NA	TGTGCCAGCAGCTTAGAAAGGGGGGAAGCGACCCAGTACTTC	CASSLERGEATQYF
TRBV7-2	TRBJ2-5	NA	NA	TGTGCCAGCAGCAAAGAACGGGGGGCGCCCTCCGAGGAGACCCAGTACTTC	CASSKERGAPSEETQYF
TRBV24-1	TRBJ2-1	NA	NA	TGTGCCACCAGTGCCACATCTTTGTCCTACAATGAGCAGTTCTTC	CATSATSLSYNEQFF
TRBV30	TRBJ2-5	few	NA	TGTGCCTGGAGTGGAGGGGGCGGCGGGAAGACGACCCAGTACTTC	CAWSGGGGGKTTQYF
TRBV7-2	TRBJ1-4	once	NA	TGTGCCAGCAGCCGGATGCACCGGACTAGGGAGGAAAAACTGTTTTTT	CASSRMHRTREEKLFF
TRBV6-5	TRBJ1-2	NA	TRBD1	TGTGCCAGCAGTTCAATACTGGGACAGGCGGAAGGCTACACCTTC	CASSSILGQAEGYTF
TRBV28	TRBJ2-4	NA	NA	TGTGCCAGCAGTTCCACAACTTTCTACAAAAACATTCAGTACTTC	CASSSTTFYKNIQYF
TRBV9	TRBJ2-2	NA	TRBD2	TGTGCCAGCAGCGGAACTAGCGGGGGGTTGAACACCGGGGAGCTGTTTTTT	CASSGTSGGLNTGELFF
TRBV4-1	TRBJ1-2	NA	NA	TGCGCCAGCAGCCAAGATTCCACAGCTTATGGCTACACCTTC	CASSQDSTAYGYTF
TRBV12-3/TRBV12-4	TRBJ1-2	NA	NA	TGTGCCAGCGCTACAGGGTACTATGGCTACACCTTC	CASATGYYGYTF
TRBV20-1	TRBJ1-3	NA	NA	TGCAGTGCTAGATTAGGTGGCACCATATATTTT	CSARLGGTIYF
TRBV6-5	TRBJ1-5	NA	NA	TGTGCCAGCACCCCCGGTGGGAATTATCAGCCCCAGCATTTT	CASTPGGNYQPQHF
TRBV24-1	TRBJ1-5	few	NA	TGTGCCACCCAAGGGGGAGCAAGCAATCAGCCCCAGCATTTT	CATQGGASNQPQHF
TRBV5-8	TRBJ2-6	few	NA	TGTGCCAGCAGCTTGTGGGGCAGGACTGTGTCTGGGGCCAACGTCCTGACTTTC	CASSLWGRTVSGANVLTF
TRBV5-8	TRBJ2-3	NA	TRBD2	TGTGCCAGCCCTCGTTCTCTGCTAGCGGGGGGCGATAGCACAGATACGCAGTATTTT	CASPRSLLAGGDSTDTQYF
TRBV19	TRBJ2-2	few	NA	TGTGCCAGTAGGGCGGTAATCAACACCGGGGAGCTGTTTTTT	CASRAVINTGELFF
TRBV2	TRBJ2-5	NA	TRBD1	TGTGCCAGCACCCCGACAGGGCCAGAGACCCAGTACTTC	CASTPTGPETQYF
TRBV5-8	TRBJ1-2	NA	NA	TGTGCCAGCAGCTTGAAGTCTTTCTCTAACTATGGCTACACCTTC	CASSLKSFSNYGYTF
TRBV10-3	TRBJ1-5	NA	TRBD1	TGTGCCATCAGTCAGGGGGCAGAACAGCCCCAGCATTTT	CAISQGAEQPQHF
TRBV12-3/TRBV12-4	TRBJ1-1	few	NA	TGTGCCAGCAGTTTCAGGGAAAACACTGAAGCTTTCTTT	CASSFRENTEAFF
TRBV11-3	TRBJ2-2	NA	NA	TGTGCCAGCAGCTCTCGGACCGGGGAGCTGTTTTTT	CASSSRTGELFF
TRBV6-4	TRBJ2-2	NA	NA	TGTGCCAGCAGTGAGCTTTACTCCCCTACGAACACCGGGGAGCTGTTTTTT	CASSELYSPTNTGELFF
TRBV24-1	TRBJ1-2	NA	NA	TGTGCCACCAGTGATTTCCCTTTCTCCGGCTACACCTTC	CATSDFPFSGYTF
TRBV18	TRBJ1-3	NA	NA	TGTGCCAGCTCACCACCGGGGGCCGGAAACACCATATATTTT	CASSPPGAGNTIYF
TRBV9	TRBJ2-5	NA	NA	TGTGCCAGCAGCGTAGGGACCACAGAGGGGGAGACCCAGTACTTC	CASSVGTTEGETQYF
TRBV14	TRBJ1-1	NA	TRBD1	TGTGCCAGCAGCTGGGAATCGGGACAGGTACACATGAACACTGAAGCTTTCTTT	CASSWESGQVHMNTEAFF
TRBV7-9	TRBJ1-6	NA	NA	TGTGCCATCTCGCGGGGCAGCTCCTATAATTCACCCCTCCACTTT	CAISRGSSYNSPLHF
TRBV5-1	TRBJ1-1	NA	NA	TGCGCCAGCCAATCGGGGGGTAGCGGTGAAGCTTTCTTT	CASQSGGSGEAFF
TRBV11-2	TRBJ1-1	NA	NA	TGTGCCAGCAGCTTAGATGTGAACACTGAAGCTTTCTTT	CASSLDVNTEAFF
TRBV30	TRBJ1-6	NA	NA	TGTGCCTGGAGTCGTCAAGATAATTCACCCCTCCACTTT	CAWSRQDNSPLHF
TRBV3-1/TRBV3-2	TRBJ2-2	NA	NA	TGTGCCAGCAGCCGCACAGGGACCGGGGAGCTGTTTTTT	CASSRTGTGELFF